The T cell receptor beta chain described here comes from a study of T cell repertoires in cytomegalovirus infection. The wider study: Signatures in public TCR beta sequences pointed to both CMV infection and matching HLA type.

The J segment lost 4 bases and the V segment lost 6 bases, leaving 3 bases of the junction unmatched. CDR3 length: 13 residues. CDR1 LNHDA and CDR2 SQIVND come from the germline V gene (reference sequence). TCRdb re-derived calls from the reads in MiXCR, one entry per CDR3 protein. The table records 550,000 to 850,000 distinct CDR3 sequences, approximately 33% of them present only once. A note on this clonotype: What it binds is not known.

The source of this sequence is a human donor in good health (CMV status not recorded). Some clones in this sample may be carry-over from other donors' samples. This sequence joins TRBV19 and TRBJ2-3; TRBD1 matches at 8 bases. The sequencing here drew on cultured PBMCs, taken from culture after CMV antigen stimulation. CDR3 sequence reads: CASRRTGPDTQYF. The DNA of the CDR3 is TGTGCCAGTAGACGGACAGGGCCAGATACGCAGTATTTT.